The clone carrying this T cell receptor beta chain has a single count. The data were taken from a study of T cell changes during pregnancy in multiple sclerosis. Method: immunoSEQ multiplex PCR; TCRdb's copy keeps in-frame clones and lacks some. The repertoire includes approximately 33,000 clones, under 95% of them detected once, and 0.4% to 0.6% sits in the top ten. Germline CDR1 reads MNHEY; CDR2 reads SMNVEV (reference sequence). The length of the CDR3 is 16 residues. After removal of 6 bases from V and 3 bases from J, the junction contained 7 bases not matched to a gene. This chain links TRBV27 with TRBJ2-3; 12 bases match TRBD2. The source of this sequence is a female donor with multiple sclerosis, enrolled in a pregnancy study. The sequenced sample was CD4+ T cells from peripheral blood mononuclear cells, obtained after pregnancy. CDR3 loop: CASRERLAGETDTQYF. For the CDR3, the DNA is TGTGCCAGCAGAGAAAGACTAGCGGGAGAAACAGATACGCAGTATTTT.